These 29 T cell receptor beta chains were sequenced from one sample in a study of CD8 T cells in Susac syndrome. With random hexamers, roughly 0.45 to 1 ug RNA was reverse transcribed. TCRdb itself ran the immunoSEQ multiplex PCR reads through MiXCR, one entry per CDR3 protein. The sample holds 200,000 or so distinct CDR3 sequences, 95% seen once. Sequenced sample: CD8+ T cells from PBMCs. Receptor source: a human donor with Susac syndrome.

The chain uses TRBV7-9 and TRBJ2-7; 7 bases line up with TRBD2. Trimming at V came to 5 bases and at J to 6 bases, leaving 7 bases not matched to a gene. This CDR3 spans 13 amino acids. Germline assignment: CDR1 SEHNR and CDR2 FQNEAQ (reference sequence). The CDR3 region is CASSPTASGEQYF. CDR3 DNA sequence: TGTGCCAGCAGCCCCACCGCTAGCGGCGAGCAGTACTTC.

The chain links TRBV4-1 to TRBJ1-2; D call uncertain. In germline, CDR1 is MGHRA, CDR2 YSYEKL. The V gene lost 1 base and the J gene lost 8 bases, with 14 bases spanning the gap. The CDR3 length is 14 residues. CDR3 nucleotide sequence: TGCGCCAGCAGCCAAGTTGGAGTTGGCCTAGGCTACACCTTC. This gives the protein CASSQVGVGLGYTF.

The DNA of the CDR3 is TGTGCCAGCAGTTTGCTGGGGAAAGCAGCTTTCTTT. Encoded protein: CASSLLGKAAFF. This chain uses TRBV12-3 or TRBV12-4 with TRBJ1-1; no firm D call. This CDR3 has 12 amino acids. With 3 bases removed from V and 10 bases from J, the gap between germline ends came to 12 bases.

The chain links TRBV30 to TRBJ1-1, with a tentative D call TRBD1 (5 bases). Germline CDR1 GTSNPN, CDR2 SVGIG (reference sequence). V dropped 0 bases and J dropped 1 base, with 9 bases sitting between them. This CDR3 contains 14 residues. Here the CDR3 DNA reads TGTGCCTGGAGTGTATTCGGGGGGAACACTGAAGCTTTCTTT. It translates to CAWSVFGGNTEAFF.

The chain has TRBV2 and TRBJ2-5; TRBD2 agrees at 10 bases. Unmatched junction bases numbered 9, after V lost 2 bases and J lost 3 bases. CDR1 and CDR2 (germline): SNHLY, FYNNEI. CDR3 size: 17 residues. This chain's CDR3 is CASSEFWSGRAEETQYF. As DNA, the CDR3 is TGTGCCAGCAGTGAATTTTGGAGCGGGAGGGCCGAAGAGACCCAGTACTTC.

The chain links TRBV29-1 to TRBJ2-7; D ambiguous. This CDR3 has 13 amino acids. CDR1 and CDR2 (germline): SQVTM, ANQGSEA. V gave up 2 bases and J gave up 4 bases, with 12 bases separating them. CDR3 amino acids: CSVELTTRYEQYF. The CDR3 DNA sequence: TGCAGCGTTGAATTGACAACTCGATACGAGCAGTACTTC.

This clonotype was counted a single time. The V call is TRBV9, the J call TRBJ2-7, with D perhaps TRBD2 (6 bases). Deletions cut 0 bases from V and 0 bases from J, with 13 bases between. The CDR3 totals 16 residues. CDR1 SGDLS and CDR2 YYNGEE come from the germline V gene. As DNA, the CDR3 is TGTGCCAGCAGCGTAGCGGGTAGCGGTAGCTCCTACGAGCAGTACTTC. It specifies CASSVAGSGSSYEQYF. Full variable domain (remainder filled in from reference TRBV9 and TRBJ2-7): DSGVTQTPKHLITATGQRVTLRCSPRSGDLSVYWYQQSLDQGLQFLIQYYNGEERAKGNILERFSAQQFPDLHSELNLSSLELGDSALYFCASSVAGSGSSYEQYFGPGTRLTVT.

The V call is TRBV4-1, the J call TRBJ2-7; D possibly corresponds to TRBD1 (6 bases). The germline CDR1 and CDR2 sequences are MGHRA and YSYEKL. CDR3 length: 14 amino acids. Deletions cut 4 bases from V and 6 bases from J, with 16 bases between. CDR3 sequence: CASSLTATTGEQYF. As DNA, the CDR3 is TGCGCCAGCAGCCTTACGGCGACGACAGGCGAGCAGTACTTC.

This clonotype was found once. The chain's CDR3 is CASSPGHEMGQPQHF. The CDR3, as DNA: TGTGCCAGTAGTCCGGGACACGAAATGGGACAGCCCCAGCATTTT. This rearrangement joins TRBV19 to TRBJ1-5; D might be TRBD1 (6 bases). The germline gives CDR1 LNHDA, CDR2 SQIVND (reference sequence). V was shortened by 5 bases and J by 7 bases, with 18 bases between the two germline ends. The CDR3 consists of 15 residues. The full variable domain, its missing parts supplied by reference TRBV19 and TRBJ1-5, is DGGITQSPKYLFRKEGQNVTLSCEQNLNHDAMYWYRQDPGQGLRLIYYSQIVNDFQKGDIAEGYSVSREKKESFPLTVTSAQKNPTAFYLCASSPGHEMGQPQHFGDGTRLSIL.

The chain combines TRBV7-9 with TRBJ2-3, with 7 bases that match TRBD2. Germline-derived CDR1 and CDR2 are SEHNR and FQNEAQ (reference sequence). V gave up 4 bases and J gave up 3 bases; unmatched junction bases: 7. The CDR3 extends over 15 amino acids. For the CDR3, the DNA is TGTGCCAGCAGCTCCGGGGGGTTTCGGACAGATACGCAGTATTTT. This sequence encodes CASSSGGFRTDTQYF.

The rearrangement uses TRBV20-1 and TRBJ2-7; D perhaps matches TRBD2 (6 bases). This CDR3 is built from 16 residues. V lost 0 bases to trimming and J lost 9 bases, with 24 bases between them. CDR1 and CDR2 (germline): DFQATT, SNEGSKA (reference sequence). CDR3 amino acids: CSARDSVRTTLEGQYF. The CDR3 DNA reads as TGCAGTGCTAGAGATAGTGTGAGGACCACGCTGGAGGGGCAGTACTTC.

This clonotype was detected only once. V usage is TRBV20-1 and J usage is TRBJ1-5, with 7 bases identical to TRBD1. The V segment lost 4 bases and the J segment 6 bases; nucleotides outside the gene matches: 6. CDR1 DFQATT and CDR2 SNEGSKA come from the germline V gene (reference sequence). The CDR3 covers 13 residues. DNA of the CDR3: TGCAGTGCTACTGTCACAGGGGCTCAGCCCCAGCATTTT. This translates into CSATVTGAQPQHF.

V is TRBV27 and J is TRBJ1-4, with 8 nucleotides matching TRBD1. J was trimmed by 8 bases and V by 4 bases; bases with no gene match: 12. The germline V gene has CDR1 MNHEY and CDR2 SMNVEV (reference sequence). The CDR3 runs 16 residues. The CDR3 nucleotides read TGTGCCAGCAGTTCCCCTCAGCAGGGGGCAGAAGAAAAACTGTTTTTT. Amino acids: CASSSPQQGAEEKLFF.

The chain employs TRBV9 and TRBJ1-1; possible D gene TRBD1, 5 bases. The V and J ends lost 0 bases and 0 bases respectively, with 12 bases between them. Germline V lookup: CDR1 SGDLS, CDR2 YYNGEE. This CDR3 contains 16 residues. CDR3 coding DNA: TGTGCCAGCAGCGTAGTTACAGGACTCATGAACACTGAAGCTTTCTTT. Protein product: CASSVVTGLMNTEAFF. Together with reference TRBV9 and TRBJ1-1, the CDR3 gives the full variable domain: DSGVTQTPKHLITATGQRVTLRCSPRSGDLSVYWYQQSLDQGLQFLIQYYNGEERAKGNILERFSAQQFPDLHSELNLSSLELGDSALYFCASSVVTGLMNTEAFFGQGTRLTVV.

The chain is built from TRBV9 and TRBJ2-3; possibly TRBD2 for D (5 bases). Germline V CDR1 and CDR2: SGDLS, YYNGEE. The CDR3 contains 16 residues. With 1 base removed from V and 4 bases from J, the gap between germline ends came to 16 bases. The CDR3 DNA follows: TGTGCCAGCAGCGTAAGCGGCACCCGAGGGTCAGATACGCAGTATTTT. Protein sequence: CASSVSGTRGSDTQYF.

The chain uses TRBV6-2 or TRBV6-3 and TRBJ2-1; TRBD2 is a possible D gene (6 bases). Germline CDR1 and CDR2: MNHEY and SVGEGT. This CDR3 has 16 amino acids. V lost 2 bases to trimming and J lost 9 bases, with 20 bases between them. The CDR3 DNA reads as TGTGCCAGCAGTTACACGGGACTTCCCCTAAATACTGAGCAGTTCTTC. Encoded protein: CASSYTGLPLNTEQFF.

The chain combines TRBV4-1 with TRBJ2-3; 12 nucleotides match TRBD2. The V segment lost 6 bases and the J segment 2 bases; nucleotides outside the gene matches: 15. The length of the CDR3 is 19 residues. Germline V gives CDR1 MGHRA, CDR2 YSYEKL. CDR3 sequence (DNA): TGCGCCAGCAGTGTTTCCCGGACTAGCGGGACGCCCCCCACAGATACGCAGTATTTT. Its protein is CASSVSRTSGTPPTDTQYF.

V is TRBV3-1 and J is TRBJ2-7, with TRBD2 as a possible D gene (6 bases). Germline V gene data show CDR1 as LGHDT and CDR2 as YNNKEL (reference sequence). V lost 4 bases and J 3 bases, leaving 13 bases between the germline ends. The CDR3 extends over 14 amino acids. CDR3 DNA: TGTGCCAGCAGCCGCCGGGACTCTTACTACGAGCAGTACTTC. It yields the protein CASSRRDSYYEQYF.

The CDR3 sequence: CASREGQGEAFF. The CDR3 nucleotides read TGTGCCAGCAGGGAGGGACAGGGAGAAGCTTTCTTT. The V gene is TRBV6-5, the J gene TRBJ1-1; TRBD1 matches 9 bases. V shed 6 bases and J 8 bases; nucleotides not matched to a gene: 4. In germline, CDR1 is MNHEY, CDR2 SVGAGI. CDR3 size: 12 residues.

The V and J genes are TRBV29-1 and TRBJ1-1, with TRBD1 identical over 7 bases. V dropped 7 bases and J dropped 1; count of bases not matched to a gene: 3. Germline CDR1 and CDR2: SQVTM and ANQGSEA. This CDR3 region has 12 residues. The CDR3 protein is CSGQGQNTEAFF. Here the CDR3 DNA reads TGCAGCGGACAGGGCCAGAACACTGAAGCTTTCTTT.

CDR3 bases: TGTGCCAGCAGTTTTATCGCAGAAAGGGGCTACACCTTC. This translates into CASSFIAERGYTF. The V gene is TRBV12-3 or TRBV12-4, the J gene TRBJ1-2; D is uncertain. This CDR3 is built from 13 residues. Deletions cut 3 bases from V and 8 bases from J, with 13 bases between.

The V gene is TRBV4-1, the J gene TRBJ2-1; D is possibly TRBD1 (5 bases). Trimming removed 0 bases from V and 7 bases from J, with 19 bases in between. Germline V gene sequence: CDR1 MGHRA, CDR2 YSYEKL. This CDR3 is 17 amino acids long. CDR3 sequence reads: CASSQEVGQGLLNEQFF. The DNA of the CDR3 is TGCGCCAGCAGCCAAGAGGTGGGCCAGGGATTGTTAAATGAGCAGTTCTTC.

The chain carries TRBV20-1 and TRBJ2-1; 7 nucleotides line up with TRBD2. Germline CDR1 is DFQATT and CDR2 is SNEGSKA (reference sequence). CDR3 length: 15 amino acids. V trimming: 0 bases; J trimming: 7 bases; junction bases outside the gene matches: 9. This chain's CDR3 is CSARDYREGWNEQFF. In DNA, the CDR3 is TGCAGTGCTAGAGATTATAGGGAGGGGTGGAATGAGCAGTTCTTC.

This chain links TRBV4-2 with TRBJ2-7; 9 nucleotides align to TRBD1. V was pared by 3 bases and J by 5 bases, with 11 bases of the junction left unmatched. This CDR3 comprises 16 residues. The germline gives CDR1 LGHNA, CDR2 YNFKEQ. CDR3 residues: CASSHSTGGVPNEQYF. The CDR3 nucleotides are TGTGCCAGCAGCCATTCAACAGGGGGCGTCCCGAACGAGCAGTACTTC.

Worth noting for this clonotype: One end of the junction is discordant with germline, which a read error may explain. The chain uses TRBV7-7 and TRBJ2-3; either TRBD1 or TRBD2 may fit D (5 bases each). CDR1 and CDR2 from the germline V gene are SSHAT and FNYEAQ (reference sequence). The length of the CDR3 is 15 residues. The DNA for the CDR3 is TGTGCTAGCAGCCCCCTGACCGGGGCGGGAGATACGCAGTATTTT. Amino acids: CASSPLTGAGDTQYF. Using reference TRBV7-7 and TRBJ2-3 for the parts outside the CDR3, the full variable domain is GAGVSQSPRYKVTKRGQDVTLRCDPISSHATLYWYQQALGQGPEFLTYFNYEAQPDKSGLPSDRFSAERPEGSISTLTIQRTEQRDSAMYRCASSPLTGAGDTQYFGPGTRLTVL.

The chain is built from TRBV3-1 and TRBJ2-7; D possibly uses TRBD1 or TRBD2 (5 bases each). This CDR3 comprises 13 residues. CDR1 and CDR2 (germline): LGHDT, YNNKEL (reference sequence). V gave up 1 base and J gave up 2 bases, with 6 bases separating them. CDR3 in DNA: TGTGCCAGCAGCCAAGTGGGGGCCTACGAGCAGTACTTC. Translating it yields CASSQVGAYEQYF.

CDR3 DNA sequence: TGTGCCAGCAGCTCCACTAGCGGGAGGGCCACCGGGGAGCTGTTTTTT. This sequence encodes CASSSTSGRATGELFF. V usage is TRBV9 and J usage is TRBJ2-2; 13 positions match TRBD2. The CDR3 is made up of 16 amino acids. Germline V CDR1 and CDR2: SGDLS, YYNGEE. J gave up 4 bases and V 4 bases, and 4 bases lay outside the gene matches.

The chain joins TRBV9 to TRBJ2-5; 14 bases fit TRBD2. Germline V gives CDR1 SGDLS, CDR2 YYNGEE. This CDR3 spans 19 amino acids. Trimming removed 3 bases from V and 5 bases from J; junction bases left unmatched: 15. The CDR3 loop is CASSAIPGLAGALGETQYF. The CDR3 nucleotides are TGTGCCAGCAGCGCCATACCGGGACTAGCGGGGGCCCTCGGGGAGACCCAGTACTTC.

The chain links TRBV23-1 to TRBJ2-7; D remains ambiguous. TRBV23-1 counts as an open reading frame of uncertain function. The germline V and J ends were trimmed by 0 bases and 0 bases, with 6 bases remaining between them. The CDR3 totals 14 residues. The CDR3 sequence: CASSQSGSSYEQYF. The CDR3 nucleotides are TGCGCCAGCAGTCAATCAGGAAGCTCCTACGAGCAGTACTTC.